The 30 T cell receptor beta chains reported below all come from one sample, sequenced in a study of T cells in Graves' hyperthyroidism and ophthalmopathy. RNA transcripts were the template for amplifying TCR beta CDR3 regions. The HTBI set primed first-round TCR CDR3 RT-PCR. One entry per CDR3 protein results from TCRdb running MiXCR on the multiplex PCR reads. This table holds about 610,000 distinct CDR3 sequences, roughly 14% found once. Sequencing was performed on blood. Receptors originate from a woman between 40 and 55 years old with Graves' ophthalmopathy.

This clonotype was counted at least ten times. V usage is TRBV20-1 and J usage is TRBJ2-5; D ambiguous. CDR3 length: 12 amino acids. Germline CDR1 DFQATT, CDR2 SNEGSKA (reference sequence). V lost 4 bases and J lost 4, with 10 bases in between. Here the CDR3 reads CSATNPGETQYF. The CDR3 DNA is TGCAGTGCTACGAATCCGGGAGAGACCCAGTACTTC.

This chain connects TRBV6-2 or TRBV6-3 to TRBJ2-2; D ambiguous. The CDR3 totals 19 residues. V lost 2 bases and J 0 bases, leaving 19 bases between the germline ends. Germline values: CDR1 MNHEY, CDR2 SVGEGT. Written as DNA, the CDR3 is TGTGCCAGCAGTTACCTCCCCCGGACCGAGGATACGAACACCGGGGAGCTGTTTTTT. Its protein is CASSYLPRTEDTNTGELFF.

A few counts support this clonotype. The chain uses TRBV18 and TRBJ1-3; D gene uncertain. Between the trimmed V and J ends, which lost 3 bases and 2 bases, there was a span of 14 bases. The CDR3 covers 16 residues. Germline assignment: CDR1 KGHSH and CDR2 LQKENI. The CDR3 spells CASSPAGESTGNTIYF. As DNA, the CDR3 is TGTGCCAGCTCACCGGCCGGGGAATCGACTGGAAACACCATATATTTT.

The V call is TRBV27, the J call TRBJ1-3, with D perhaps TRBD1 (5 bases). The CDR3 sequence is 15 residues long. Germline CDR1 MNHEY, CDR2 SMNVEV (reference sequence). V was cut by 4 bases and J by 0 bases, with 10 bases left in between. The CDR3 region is CASSSRARSGNTIYF. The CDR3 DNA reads TGTGCCAGCAGTTCCAGGGCCCGCTCTGGAAACACCATATATTTT.

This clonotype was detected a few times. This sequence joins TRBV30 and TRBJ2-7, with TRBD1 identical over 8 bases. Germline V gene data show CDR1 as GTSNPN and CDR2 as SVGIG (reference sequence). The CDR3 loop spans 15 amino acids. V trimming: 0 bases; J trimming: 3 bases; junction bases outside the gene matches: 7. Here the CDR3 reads CAWSVFTGTGYEQYF. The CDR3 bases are TGTGCCTGGAGTGTCTTCACCGGGACAGGCTACGAGCAGTACTTC.

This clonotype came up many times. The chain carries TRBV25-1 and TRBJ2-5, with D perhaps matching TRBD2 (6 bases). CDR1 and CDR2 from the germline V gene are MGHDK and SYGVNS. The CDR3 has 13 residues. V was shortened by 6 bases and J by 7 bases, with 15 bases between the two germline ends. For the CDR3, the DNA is TGTGCCAGCAGGCGGGGTCTCGAATGGACCCAGTACTTC. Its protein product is CASRRGLEWTQYF.

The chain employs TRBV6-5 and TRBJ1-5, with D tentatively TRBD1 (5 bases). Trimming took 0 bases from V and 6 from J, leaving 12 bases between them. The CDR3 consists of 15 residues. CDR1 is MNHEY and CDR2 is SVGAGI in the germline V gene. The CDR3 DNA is TGTGCCAGCAGTTACTCGGCTTTGGGGGTTCAGCCCCAGCATTTT. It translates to CASSYSALGVQPQHF.

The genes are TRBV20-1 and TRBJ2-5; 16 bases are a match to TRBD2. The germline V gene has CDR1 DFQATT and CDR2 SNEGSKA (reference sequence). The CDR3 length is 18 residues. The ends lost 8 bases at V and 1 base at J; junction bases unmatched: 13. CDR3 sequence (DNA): TGCAGTCCAACCCGTTCGGGACTAGCGGGAGGGCGCCAAGAGACCCAGTACTTC. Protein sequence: CSPTRSGLAGGRQETQYF.

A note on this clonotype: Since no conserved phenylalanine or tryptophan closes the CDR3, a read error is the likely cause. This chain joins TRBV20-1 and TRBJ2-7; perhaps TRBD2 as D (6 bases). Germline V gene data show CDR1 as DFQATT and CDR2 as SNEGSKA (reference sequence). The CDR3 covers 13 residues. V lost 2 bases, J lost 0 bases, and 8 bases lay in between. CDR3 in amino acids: CSARPGSSYEQYS. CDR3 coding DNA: TGCAGTGCTAGACCCGGGAGCTCCTACGAGCAGTACTCC.

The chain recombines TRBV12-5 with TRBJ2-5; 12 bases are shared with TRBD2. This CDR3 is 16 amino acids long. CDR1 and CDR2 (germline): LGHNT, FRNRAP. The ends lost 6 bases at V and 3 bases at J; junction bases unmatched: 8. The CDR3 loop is CASGRGLAGREETQYF. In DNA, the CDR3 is TGTGCTAGTGGCAGAGGACTAGCGGGAAGGGAAGAGACCCAGTACTTC. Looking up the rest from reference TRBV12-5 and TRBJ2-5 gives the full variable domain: DARVTQTPRHKVTEMGQEVTMRCQPILGHNTVFWYRQTMMQGLELLAYFRNRAPLDDSGMPKDRFSAEMPDATLATLKIQPSEPRDSAVYFCASGRGLAGREETQYFGPGTRLLVL.

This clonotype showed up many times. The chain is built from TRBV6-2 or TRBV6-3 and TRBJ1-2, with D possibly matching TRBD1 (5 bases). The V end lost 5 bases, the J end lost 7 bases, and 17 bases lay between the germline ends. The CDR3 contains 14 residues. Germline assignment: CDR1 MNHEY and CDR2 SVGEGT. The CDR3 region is CASSNGPGVRGYTF. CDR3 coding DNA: TGTGCCAGCAGTAACGGGCCGGGGGTTCGTGGCTACACCTTC.

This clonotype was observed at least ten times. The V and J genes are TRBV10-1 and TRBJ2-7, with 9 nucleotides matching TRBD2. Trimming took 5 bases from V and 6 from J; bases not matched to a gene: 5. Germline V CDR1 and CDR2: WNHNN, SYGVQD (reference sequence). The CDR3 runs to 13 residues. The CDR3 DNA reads TGCGCCAGCAGTTTAGCGGGAGCATCCGAGCAGTACTTC. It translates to CASSLAGASEQYF.

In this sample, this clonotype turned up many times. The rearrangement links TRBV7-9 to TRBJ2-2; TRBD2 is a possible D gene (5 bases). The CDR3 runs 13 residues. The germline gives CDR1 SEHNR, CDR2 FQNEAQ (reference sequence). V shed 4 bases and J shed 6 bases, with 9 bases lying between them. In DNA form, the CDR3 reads TGTGCCAGCAGCTGGCCTAGCTCCGGGGAGCTGTTTTTT. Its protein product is CASSWPSSGELFF.

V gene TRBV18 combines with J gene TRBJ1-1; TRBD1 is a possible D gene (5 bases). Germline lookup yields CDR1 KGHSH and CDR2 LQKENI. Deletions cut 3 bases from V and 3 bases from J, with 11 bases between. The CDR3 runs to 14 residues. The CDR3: CASSPPRDYTEAFF. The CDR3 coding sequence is TGTGCCAGCTCACCTCCACGGGACTACACTGAAGCTTTCTTT.

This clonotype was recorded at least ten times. The CDR3 reads CASSLPTSGQETQYF. The DNA for the CDR3 is TGTGCCAGCAGCCTCCCGACTAGCGGGCAAGAGACCCAGTACTTC. The chain employs TRBV28 and TRBJ2-5, with 10 bases aligning to TRBD2. V trimming: 6 bases; J trimming: 2 bases; junction bases outside the gene matches: 6. Germline-derived CDR1 and CDR2 are MDHEN and SYDVKM. The CDR3 has 15 amino acids.

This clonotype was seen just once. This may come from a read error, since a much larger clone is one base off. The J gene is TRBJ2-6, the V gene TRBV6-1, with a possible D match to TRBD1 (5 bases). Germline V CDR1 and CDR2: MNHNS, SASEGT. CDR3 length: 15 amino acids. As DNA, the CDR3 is TGTGCCAGCAGTCCGGCCGGGTCTGGGGCCAACATCCTGACTTTC. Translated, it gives CASSPAGSGANILTF.

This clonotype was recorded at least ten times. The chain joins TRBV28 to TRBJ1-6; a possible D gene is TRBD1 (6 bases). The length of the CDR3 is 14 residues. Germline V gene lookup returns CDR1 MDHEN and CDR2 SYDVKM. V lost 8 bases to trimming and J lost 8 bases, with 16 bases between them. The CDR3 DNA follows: TGTGCCAGCGCTCCCGGGACATTCTATTCACCCCTCCACTTT. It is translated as CASAPGTFYSPLHF.

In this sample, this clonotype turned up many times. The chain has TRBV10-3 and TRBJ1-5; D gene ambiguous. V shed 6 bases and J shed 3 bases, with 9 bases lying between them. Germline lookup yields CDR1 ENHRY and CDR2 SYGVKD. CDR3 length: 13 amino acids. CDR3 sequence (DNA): TGTGCCATCAGGGGTGGGCCCAATCAGCCCCAGCATTTT. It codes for CAIRGGPNQPQHF.

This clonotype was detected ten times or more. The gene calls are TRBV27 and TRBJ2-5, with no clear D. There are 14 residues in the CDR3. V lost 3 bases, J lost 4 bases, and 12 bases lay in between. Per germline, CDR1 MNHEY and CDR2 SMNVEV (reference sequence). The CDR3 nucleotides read TGTGCCAGCAGTTTTGTTGGGCCAGCAGAGACCCAGTACTTC. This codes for CASSFVGPAETQYF.

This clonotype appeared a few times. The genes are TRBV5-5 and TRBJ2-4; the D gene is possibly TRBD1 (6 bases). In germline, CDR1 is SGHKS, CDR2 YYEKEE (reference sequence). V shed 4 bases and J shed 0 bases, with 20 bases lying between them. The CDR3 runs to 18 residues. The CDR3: CASSRSVQGNLAKNIQYF. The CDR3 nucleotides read TGTGCCAGCAGCCGGAGCGTACAGGGAAACTTAGCCAAAAACATTCAGTACTTC.

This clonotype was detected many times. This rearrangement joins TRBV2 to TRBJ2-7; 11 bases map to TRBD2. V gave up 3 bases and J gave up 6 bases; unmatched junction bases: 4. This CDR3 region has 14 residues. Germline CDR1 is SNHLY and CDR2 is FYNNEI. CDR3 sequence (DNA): TGTGCCAGCAGTGAGCTAGCGGGAGGAGGCGAGCAGTACTTC. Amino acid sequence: CASSELAGGGEQYF.

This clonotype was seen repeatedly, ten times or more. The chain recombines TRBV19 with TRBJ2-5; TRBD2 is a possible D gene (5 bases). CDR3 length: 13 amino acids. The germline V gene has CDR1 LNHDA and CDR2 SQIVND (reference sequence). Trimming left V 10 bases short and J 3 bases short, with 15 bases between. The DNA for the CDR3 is TGTGCCACCCGAGGGCTAGAGGAAGAGACCCAGTACTTC. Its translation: CATRGLEEETQYF. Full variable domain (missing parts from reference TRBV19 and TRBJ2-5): DGGITQSPKYLFRKEGQNVTLSCEQNLNHDAMYWYRQDPGQGLRLIYYSQIVNDFQKGDIAEGYSVSREKKESFPLTVTSAQKNPTAFYLCATRGLEEETQYFGPGTRLLVL.

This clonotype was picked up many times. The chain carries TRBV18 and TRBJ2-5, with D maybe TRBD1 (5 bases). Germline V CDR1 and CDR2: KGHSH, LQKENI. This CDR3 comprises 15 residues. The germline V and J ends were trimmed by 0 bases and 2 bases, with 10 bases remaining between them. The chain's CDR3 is CASSPPQGGQETQYF. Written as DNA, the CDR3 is TGTGCCAGCTCACCACCGCAGGGTGGACAAGAGACCCAGTACTTC.

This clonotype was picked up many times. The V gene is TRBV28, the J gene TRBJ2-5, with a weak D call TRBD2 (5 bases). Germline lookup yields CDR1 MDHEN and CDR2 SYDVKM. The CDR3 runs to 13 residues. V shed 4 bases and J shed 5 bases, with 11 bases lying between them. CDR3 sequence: CASSSTGMETQYF. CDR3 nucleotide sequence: TGTGCCAGCAGTTCCACGGGGATGGAGACCCAGTACTTC.

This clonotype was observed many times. CDR3 sequence: CASSSQLMNTEAFF. CDR3 coding DNA: TGTGCCAGCAGTTCCCAACTGATGAACACTGAAGCTTTCTTT. The V call is TRBV12-3 or TRBV12-4, the J call TRBJ1-1; no reliable D call. The CDR3 consists of 14 residues. V was cut by 4 bases and J by 0 bases, with 9 bases left in between.

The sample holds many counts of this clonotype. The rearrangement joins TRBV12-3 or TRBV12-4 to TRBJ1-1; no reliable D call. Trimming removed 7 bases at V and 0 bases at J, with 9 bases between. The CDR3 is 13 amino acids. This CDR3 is CASTRLMNTEAFF. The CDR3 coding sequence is TGTGCCAGCACCAGACTGATGAACACTGAAGCTTTCTTT.

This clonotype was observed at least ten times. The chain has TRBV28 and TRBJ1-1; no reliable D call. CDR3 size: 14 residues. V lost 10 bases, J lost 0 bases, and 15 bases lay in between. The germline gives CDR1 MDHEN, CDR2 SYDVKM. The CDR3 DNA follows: TGTGCCACCTCCGGCCCCTTTATGAACACTGAAGCTTTCTTT. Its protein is CATSGPFMNTEAFF.

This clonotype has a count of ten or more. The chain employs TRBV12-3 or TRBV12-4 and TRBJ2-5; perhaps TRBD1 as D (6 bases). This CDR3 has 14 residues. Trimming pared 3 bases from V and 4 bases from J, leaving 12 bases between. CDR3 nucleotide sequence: TGTGCCAGCAGTTTGATGGCCAGGGGAGAGACCCAGTACTTC. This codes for CASSLMARGETQYF.

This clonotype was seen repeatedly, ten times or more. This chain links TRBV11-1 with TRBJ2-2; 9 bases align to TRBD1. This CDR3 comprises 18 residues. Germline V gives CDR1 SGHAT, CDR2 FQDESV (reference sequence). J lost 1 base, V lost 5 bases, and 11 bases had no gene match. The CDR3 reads CASSQTGGAGLNTGELFF. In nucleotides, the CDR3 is TGTGCCAGCAGCCAAACAGGGGGCGCAGGCCTGAACACCGGGGAGCTGTTTTTT.

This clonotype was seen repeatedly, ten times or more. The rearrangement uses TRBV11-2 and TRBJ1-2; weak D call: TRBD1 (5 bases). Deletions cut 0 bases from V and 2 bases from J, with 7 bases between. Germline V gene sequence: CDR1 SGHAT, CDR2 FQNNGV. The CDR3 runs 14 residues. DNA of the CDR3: TGTGCCAGCAGCTTAGAGGGGCGGAACTATGGCTACACCTTC. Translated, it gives CASSLEGRNYGYTF. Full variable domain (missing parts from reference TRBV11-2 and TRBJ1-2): EAGVAQSPRYKIIEKRQSVAFWCNPISGHATLYWYQQILGQGPKLLIQFQNNGVVDDSQLPKDRFSAERLKGVDSTLKIQPAKLEDSAVYLCASSLEGRNYGYTFGSGTRLTVV.